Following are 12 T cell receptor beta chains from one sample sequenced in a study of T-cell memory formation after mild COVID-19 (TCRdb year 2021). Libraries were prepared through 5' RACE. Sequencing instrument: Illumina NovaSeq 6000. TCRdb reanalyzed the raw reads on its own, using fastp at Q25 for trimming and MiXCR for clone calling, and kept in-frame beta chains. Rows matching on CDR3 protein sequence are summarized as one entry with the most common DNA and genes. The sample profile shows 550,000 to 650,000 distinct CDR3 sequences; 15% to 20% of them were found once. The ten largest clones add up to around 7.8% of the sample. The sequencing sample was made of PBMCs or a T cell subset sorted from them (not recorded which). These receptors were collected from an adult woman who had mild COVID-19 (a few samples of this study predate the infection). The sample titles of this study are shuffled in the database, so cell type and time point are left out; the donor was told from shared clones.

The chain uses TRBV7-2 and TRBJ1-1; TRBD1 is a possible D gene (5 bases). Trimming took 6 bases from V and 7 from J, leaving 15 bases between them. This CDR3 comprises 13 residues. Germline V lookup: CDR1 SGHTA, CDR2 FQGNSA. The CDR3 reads CASSPDTDGEAFF. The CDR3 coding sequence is TGTGCCAGCAGTCCGGACACGGACGGTGAAGCTTTCTTT.

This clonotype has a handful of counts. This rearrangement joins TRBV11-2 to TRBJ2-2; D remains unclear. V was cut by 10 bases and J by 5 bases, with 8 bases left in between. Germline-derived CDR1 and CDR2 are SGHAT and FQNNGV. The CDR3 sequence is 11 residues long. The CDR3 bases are TGTGCCAAGAGATCTACCGGGGAGCTGTTTTTT. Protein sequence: CAKRSTGELFF. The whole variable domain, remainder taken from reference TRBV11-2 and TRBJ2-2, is EAGVAQSPRYKIIEKRQSVAFWCNPISGHATLYWYQQILGQGPKLLIQFQNNGVVDDSQLPKDRFSAERLKGVDSTLKIQPAKLEDSAVYLCAKRSTGELFFGEGSRLTVL.

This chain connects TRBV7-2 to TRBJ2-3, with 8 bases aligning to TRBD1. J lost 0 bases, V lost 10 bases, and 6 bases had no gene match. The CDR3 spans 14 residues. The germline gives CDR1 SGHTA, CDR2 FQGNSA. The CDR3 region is CANSRDRSTDTQYF. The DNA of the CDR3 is TGTGCCAACTCCCGGGACAGGAGCACAGATACGCAGTATTTT.

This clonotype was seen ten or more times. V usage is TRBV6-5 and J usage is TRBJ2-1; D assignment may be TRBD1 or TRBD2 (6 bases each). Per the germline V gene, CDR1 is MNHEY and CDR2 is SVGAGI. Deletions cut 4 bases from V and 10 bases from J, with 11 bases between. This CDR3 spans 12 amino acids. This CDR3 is CASSFGGLEQFF. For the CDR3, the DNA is TGTGCCAGCAGTTTCGGGGGCCTGGAGCAGTTCTTC.

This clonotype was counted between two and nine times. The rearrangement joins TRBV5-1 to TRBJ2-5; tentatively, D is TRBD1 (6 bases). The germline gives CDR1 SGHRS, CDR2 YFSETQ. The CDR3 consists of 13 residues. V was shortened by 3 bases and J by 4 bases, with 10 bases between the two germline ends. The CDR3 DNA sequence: TGCGCCAGCAGCTCGAGGGGGATAGAGACCCAGTACTTC. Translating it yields CASSSRGIETQYF.

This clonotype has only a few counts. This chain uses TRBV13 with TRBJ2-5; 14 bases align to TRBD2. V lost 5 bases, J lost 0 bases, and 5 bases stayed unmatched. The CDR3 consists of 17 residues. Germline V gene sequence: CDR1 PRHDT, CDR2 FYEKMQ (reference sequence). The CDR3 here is CASSKWTSGGHQETQYF. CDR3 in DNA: TGTGCCAGCAGCAAATGGACTAGCGGGGGGCACCAAGAGACCCAGTACTTC.

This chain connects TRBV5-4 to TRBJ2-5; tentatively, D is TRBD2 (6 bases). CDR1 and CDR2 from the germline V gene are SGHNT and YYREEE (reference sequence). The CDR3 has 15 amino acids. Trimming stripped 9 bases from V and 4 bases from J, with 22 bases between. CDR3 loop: CATDAGTLEGETQYF. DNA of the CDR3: TGTGCCACCGACGCCGGGACTCTTGAAGGAGAGACCCAGTACTTC.

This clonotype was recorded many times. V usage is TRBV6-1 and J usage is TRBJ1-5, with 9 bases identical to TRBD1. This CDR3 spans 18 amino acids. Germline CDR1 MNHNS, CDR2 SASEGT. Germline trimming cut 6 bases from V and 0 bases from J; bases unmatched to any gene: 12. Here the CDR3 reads CASRPGTGPIGSNQPQHF. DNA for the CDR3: TGTGCCAGCAGGCCCGGGACAGGGCCCATCGGTAGCAATCAGCCCCAGCATTTT.

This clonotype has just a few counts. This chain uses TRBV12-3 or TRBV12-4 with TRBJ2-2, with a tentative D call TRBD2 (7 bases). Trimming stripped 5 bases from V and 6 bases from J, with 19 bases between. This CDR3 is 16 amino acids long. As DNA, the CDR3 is TGTGCCAGCAGTCCCAGAGGGGGGGAGGGAGCCGGGGAGCTGTTTTTT. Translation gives CASSPRGGEGAGELFF.

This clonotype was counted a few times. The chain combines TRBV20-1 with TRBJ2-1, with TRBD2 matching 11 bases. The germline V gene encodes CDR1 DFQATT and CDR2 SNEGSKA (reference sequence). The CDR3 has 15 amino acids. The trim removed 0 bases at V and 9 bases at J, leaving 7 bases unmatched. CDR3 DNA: TGCAGTGCTAGAGACCTTAGCGGGAGGGCCGGTGAGCAGTTCTTC. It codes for CSARDLSGRAGEQFF.

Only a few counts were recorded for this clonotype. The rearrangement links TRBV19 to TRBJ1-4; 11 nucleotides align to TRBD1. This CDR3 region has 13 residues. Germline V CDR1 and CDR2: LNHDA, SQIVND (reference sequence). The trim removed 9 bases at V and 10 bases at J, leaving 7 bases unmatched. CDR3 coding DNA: TGTGCCAGCGGACAGGGGGCTGTTGGAAAACTGTTTTTT. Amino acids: CASGQGAVGKLFF.

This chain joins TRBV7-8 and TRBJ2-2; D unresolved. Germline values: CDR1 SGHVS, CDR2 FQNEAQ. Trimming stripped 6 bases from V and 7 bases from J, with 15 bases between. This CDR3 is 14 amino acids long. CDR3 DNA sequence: TGTGCCAGCAGTTATCGCATAGCTGTCGGGGAGCTGTTTTTT. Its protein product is CASSYRIAVGELFF.